This TCR beta chain was sequenced during a study of cytomegalovirus exposure and HLA in healthy donors. The PCR ran on 60 Vbeta and 13 Jbeta primers. Clones were read by immunoSEQ multiplex PCR, and TCRdb kept only the in-frame ones, dropping some. The sample holds tens of thousands of clones, approximately 67% seen once. There are 12 residues in the CDR3. V lost 4 bases and J 7 bases, leaving 10 bases between the germline ends. CDR1 and CDR2 (germline): SGHVS, FQNEAQ. Whole-study results and caveats: With DRB1 most and HLA-C fewest, TCR association rates differed between HLA loci in a later analysis.

Note on this clone: As yet, its antigen is unknown.

J is TRBJ1-2 and V is TRBV7-8, with D tentatively TRBD1 (6 bases). The sequencing sample was made of PBMCs. The receptor comes from a man between 40 and 49 years old in good health and CMV-seropositive. CDR3 coding DNA: TGTGCCAGCAGCTCTACAGGGTTTGGCTACACCTTC. The encoded protein is CASSSTGFGYTF. The variable domain in full, completed from reference TRBV7-8 and TRBJ1-2, reads GAGVSQSPRYKVAKRGQDVALRCDPISGHVSLFWYQQALGQGPEFLTYFQNEAQLDKSGLPSDRFFAERPEGSVSTLKIQRTQQEDSAVYLCASSSTGFGYTFGSGTRLTVV.